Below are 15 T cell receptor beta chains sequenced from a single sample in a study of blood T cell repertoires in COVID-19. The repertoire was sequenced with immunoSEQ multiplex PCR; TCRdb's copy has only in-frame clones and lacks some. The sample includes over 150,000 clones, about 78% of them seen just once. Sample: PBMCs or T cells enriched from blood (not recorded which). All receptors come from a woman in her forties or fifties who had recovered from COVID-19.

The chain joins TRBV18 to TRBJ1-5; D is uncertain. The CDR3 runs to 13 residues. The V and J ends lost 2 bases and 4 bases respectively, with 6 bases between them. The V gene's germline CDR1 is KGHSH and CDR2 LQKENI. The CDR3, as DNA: TGTGCCAGCTCACCAGGGCTGAATCAGCCCCAGCATTTT. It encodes CASSPGLNQPQHF.

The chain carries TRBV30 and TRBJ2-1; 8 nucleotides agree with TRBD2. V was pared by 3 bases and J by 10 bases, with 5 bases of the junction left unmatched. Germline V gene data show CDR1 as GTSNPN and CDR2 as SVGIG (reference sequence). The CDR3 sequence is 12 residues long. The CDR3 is CAWSVIAGEQFF. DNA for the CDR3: TGTGCCTGGAGCGTAATAGCGGGGGAGCAGTTCTTC.

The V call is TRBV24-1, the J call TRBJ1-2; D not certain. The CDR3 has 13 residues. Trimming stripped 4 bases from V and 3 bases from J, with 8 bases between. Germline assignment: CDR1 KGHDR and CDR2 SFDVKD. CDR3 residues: CATSETPYYGYTF. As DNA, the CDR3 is TGTGCCACCAGTGAAACACCTTACTATGGCTACACCTTC.

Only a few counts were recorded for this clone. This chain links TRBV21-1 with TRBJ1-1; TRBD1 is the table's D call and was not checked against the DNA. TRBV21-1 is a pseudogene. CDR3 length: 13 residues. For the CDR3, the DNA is TGTGCCAGCAGCACAGGCACCTCCACTGAAGCTTTCTTT. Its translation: CASSTGTSTEAFF.

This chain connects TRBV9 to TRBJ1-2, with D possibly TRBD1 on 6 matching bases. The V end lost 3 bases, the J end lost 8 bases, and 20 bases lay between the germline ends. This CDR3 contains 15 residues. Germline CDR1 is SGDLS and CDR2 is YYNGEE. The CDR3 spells CASSGGGAVPSGYTF. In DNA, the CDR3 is TGTGCCAGCAGCGGAGGGGGGGCCGTCCCGTCCGGCTACACCTTC.

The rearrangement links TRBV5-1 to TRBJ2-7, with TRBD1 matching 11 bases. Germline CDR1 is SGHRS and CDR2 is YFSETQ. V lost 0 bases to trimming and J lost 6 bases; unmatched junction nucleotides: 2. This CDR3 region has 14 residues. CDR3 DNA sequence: TGCGCCAGCAGCTTGGTGGGGACAGGGGGCGAGCAGTACTTC. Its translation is CASSLVGTGGEQYF.

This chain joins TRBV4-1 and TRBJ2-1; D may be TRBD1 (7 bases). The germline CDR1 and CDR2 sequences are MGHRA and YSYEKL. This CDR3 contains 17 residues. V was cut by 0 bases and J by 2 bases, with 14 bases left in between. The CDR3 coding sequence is TGCGCCAGCAGCCAAGATCGGCGGGGACAGCCCTACAATGAGCAGTTCTTC. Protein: CASSQDRRGQPYNEQFF.

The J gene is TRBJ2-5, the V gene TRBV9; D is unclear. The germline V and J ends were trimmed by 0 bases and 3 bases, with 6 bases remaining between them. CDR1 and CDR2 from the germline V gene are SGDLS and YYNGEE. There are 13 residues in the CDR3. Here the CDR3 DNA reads TGTGCCAGCAGCGTAGCATACAAAGAGACCCAGTACTTC. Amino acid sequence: CASSVAYKETQYF.

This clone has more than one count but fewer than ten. This chain's CDR3 is CASRRSNPKGLGRPWNQPQHF. In DNA, the CDR3 is TGTGCCAGCAGACGCAGTAACCCAAAAGGCCTCGGCAGGCCCTGGAATCAGCCCCAGCATTTT. The genes are TRBV28 and TRBJ1-5; D is uncertain. Germline CDR1 is MDHEN and CDR2 is SYDVKM. There are 21 residues in the CDR3. Trimming left V 6 bases short and J 4 bases short, with 34 bases between.

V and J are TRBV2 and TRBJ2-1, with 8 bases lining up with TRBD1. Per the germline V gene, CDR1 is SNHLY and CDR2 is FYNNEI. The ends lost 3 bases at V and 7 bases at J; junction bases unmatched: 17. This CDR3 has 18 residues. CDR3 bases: TGTGCCAGCAGTGACAGCTCGACAGGGGCGCTATCAAAAAATGAGCAGTTCTTC. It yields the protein CASSDSSTGALSKNEQFF. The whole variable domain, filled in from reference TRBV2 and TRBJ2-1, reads EPEVTQTPSHQVTQMGQEVILRCVPISNHLYFYWYRQILGQKVEFLVSFYNNEISEKSEIFDDQFSVERPDGSNFTLKIRSTKLEDSAMYFCASSDSSTGALSKNEQFFGPGTRLTVL.

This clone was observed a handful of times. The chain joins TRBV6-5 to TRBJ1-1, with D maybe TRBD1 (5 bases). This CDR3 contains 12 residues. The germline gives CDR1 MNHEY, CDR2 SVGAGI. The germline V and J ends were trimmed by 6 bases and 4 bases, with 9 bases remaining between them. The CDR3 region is CASSFRGTEAFF. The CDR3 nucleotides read TGTGCCAGCAGCTTTAGGGGCACTGAAGCTTTCTTT.

For the CDR3, the DNA is TGTGCCAGCAGTTTAACTAGCGGGAGGGCCCGAGAGACCCAGTACTTC. This encodes CASSLTSGRARETQYF. The V call is TRBV6-5, the J call TRBJ2-5; 13 positions agree with TRBD2. V was clipped by 4 bases and J by 4 bases; unmatched bases: 6. The germline gives CDR1 MNHEY, CDR2 SVGAGI. The CDR3 contains 16 residues.

The CDR3 is CASTASGTSANTGELFF. The DNA of the CDR3 is TGTGCCAGCACCGCTTCCGGAACTAGCGCGAACACCGGGGAGCTGTTTTTT. The rearrangement uses TRBV7-8 and TRBJ2-2; TRBD2 matches at 7 bases. In germline, CDR1 is SGHVS, CDR2 FQNEAQ. This CDR3 has 17 amino acids. V gave up 7 bases and J gave up 0 bases; unmatched junction bases: 11.

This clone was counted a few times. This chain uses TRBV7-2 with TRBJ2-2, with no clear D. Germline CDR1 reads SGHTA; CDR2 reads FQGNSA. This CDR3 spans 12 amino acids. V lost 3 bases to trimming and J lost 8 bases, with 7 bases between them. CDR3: CASSFELGELFF. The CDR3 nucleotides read TGTGCCAGCAGCTTCGAGTTGGGGGAGCTGTTTTTT.

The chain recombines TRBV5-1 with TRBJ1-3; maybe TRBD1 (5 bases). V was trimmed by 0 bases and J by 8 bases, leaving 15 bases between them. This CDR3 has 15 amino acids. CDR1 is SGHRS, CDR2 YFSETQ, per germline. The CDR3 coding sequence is TGCGCCAGCAGCTTGGATGTTGGGCAGGGATACACCATATATTTT. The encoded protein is CASSLDVGQGYTIYF.